What follows describes a single T cell receptor (beta chain). Its antigen is unknown. No much larger clone is present one base from it, and per-base qualities are unavailable. From the germline V gene, CDR1 is SGHRS and CDR2 is YFSETQ. At the junction V is shortened by 5 bases and J by 2 bases, with 15 bases in between. The CDR3 holds 15 amino acids from the cysteine to the phenylalanine. The entry retains the CDR3 DNA only, 45 bases that are in frame from base 1. Libraries were constructed by 5' RACE. The run used an Illumina HiSeq 2000. Template switching introduced a universal primer binding site; the final cDNA contained a unique molecular identifier, enabling accurate counting of TCR cDNA molecules. Specific primers in the conserved constant-segment region were used to synthesize first-strand cDNA for the TCR alpha and beta chains. To control for contamination, each cDNA library was double barcoded with a SMART-Mk sample barcode plus Illumina barcodes. TruSeq adapter sequences and Illumina sample barcodes were added in two successive PCR steps. TCR alpha and beta cDNA libraries were sequenced on the Illumina HiSeq platform with custom primers. The authors' pipeline ran thus. MiGEC processed the raw reads to extract unique molecular identifiers, while MiXCR was used to determine the CDR3 positions. For each individual, recombination models were inferred using an EM algorithm with the repgenHMM and IGoR tools. Shared clonotype analysis was performed with the tcR package in R, normalizing sharing by the product of cloneset sizes. To study raw recombination without the effects of thymic and clonal selection, out-of-frame nonproductive sequences were analyzed. Using fastp at Q25 and MiXCR, TCRdb reprocessed the public reads and kept productive beta chains. Each entry is one CDR3 protein sequence, shown with its most common DNA and genes. The V and J calls come from TCRdb's annotation, not from the publication. The sample table shows approximately 240,000 distinct CDR3 sequences, and 11% to 15% are seen once. 8.8% of the sample belongs to the ten largest clones.

All donors were healthy Caucasians. Miltenyi CD45RO+ enrichment and human naive T-cell isolation kits were used to isolate memory (CD45RO+) and naive T cells from PBMC. This sample is drawn from a study of identical twins (dated by TCRdb to about 2016). Some background on the complete study: To test whether fetal clonotypes persist, this study deep-sequenced TCR alpha and beta repertoires from monozygotic twins, from unrelated adults of various ages, and from cord blood. Replicate twin experiments were performed at different times using different library preparation protocols to rule out contamination. The paper as a whole reports these results and caveats: Compared with coincidental sharing between unrelated individuals, an excess of low generation-probability sequences was observed among out-of-frame TCR alpha sequences shared between twins. Invariant T cells such as MAIT and iNKT could partly confound zero-insertion analyses, although diverse VJ usage argued against such confounding for most clonotypes. Because the same donors could not be followed over many years, the conclusions depended on cross-sectional statistical analysis. Fewer insertions were carried by abundant cord blood beta clonotypes; a weaker similar trend was observed in young adult naive repertoires, while no such trend was observed in memory repertoires. In beta out-of-frame sequences, excess twin sharing was weaker, because having fewer shared sequences lowered the signal-to-noise ratio. In monozygotic twins, recombination models systematically underestimated out-of-frame TCR alpha sharing, but the models matched the sharing seen between unrelated individuals.

This receptor was identified in a woman in her late teens or twenties in good health. This receptor chain uses TRBV5-1 and TRBJ2-3, and perhaps TRBD1 as D gene, on 5 matching bases. The specimen sequenced was memory (CD45RO+) T cells sorted from blood. The cell subset or site label of this sample denotes: CD45RO+ enriched T cells. The DNA sequence is given as TGCGCCAGCAGGGACAATCCAGCCGTCACAGATACGCAGTATTTT. This is translated as CASRDNPAVTDTQYF. Joined to the reference TRBV5-1 and TRBJ2-3 proteins, this CDR3 gives the full variable domain: KAGVTQTPRYLIKTRGQQVTLSCSPISGHRSVSWYQQTPGQGLQFLFEYFSETQRNKGNFPGRFSGRQFSNSRSEMNVSTLELGDSALYLCASRDNPAVTDTQYFGPGTRLTVL.